Following are 15 T cell receptor beta chains from one sample sequenced in a study of blood T cell repertoires in COVID-19. Sequencing used immunoSEQ multiplex PCR; TCRdb keeps in-frame clones, though not all of them. The sample holds tens of thousands of clones, roughly four fifths seen once. Sequenced sample: peripheral blood. All receptors come from an older man with COVID-19, enrolled during active disease.

The chain employs TRBV6-1 and TRBJ2-1, with 10 bases fitting TRBD2. CDR1 and CDR2 from the germline V gene are MNHNS and SASEGT. The CDR3 contains 17 residues. V gave up 2 bases and J gave up 2 bases; unmatched junction bases: 6. The CDR3 protein is CASSELVLAGAYNEQFF. CDR3 DNA sequence: TGTGCCAGCAGTGAACTTGTCCTAGCGGGAGCCTACAATGAGCAGTTCTTC.

The chain employs TRBV7-9 and TRBJ2-7, with D tentatively TRBD1 (8 bases). Germline CDR1 reads SEHNR; CDR2 reads FQNEAQ (reference sequence). This CDR3 comprises 13 residues. Deletions cut 4 bases from V and 5 bases from J, with 12 bases between. In DNA form, the CDR3 reads TGTGCCAGCAGCTGGACAGGGAGGGACGAGCAGTACTTC. It encodes CASSWTGRDEQYF.

This clone came up a few times. The gene calls are TRBV7-3 and TRBJ1-1; D is possibly TRBD1 (6 bases). CDR3 size: 14 residues. Germline V gene data show CDR1 as SGHTA and CDR2 as FQGTGA. The V and J ends lost 3 bases and 5 bases respectively, with 13 bases between them. DNA for the CDR3: TGTGCCAGCAGCTTGGGACACGAGGGGACTGAAGCTTTCTTT. It encodes CASSLGHEGTEAFF.

The J gene is TRBJ2-1, the V gene TRBV4-1; 7 bases are shared with TRBD1. Germline V gives CDR1 MGHRA, CDR2 YSYEKL. Unmatched junction bases numbered 9, after V lost 2 bases and J lost 8 bases. The CDR3 runs to 15 residues. The CDR3 nucleotides are TGCGCCAGCAGCCAATTTAGGCGACAGGGAGATGAGCAGTTCTTC. Amino acids: CASSQFRRQGDEQFF.

The rearrangement uses TRBV4-1 and TRBJ1-5; D ambiguous. CDR3 length: 15 amino acids. V lost 0 bases and J 4 bases, leaving 10 bases between the germline ends. Germline CDR1 is MGHRA and CDR2 is YSYEKL. Here the CDR3 reads CASSQEFSGNQPQHF. Here the CDR3 DNA reads TGCGCCAGCAGCCAAGAATTTTCGGGAAATCAGCCCCAGCATTTT.

The gene calls are TRBV5-4 and TRBJ2-7, with 9 bases lining up with TRBD1. This CDR3 region has 14 residues. Germline lookup yields CDR1 SGHNT and CDR2 YYREEE (reference sequence). J gave up 3 bases and V 4 bases, and 5 bases lay outside the gene matches. The CDR3 here is CASSRGQGLYEQYF. Written as DNA, the CDR3 is TGTGCCAGCAGCCGGGGACAGGGCCTCTACGAGCAGTACTTC. Looking up the rest from reference TRBV5-4 and TRBJ2-7 gives the full variable domain: ETGVTQSPTHLIKTRGQQVTLRCSSQSGHNTVSWYQQALGQGPQFIFQYYREEENGRGNFPPRFSGLQFPNYSSELNVNALELDDSALYLCASSRGQGLYEQYFGPGTRLTVT.

The V call is TRBV3-1 (or the pseudogene TRBV3-2), the J call TRBJ2-7; tentative D call: TRBD2 (5 bases). Germline-derived CDR1 and CDR2 are LGHDT and YNNKEL (reference sequence). V gave up 0 bases and J gave up 7 bases, with 10 bases separating them. The CDR3 has 13 residues. CDR3: CASSQEGWREQYF. The CDR3 DNA sequence: TGTGCCAGCAGCCAAGAGGGGTGGAGGGAGCAGTACTTC.

The chain is built from TRBV7-8 and TRBJ1-4; D is ambiguous. Trimming removed 3 bases from V and 6 bases from J, with 11 bases in between. The CDR3 runs to 14 residues. The germline CDR1 and CDR2 sequences are SGHVS and FQNEAQ. CDR3 loop: CASSLTVVDEKLFF. As DNA, the CDR3 is TGTGCCAGCAGCTTGACTGTAGTGGATGAAAAACTGTTTTTT.

The chain links TRBV15 to TRBJ2-2; TRBD1 aligns across 7 bases. J was trimmed by 4 bases and V by 0 bases; bases with no gene match: 8. The CDR3 consists of 17 residues. Per the germline V gene, CDR1 is LNHNV and CDR2 is YYDKDF (reference sequence). CDR3 nucleotide sequence: TGTGCCACCAGCAGAGAGATTGTGACAGGGACCACCGGGGAGCTGTTTTTT. It is translated as CATSREIVTGTTGELFF.

This clone is a singleton in its sample. The genes are TRBV2 and TRBJ2-2; the D gene is possibly TRBD2 (5 bases). Per germline, CDR1 SNHLY and CDR2 FYNNEI. This CDR3 is 14 amino acids long. The V and J ends lost 2 bases and 6 bases respectively, with 10 bases between them. The CDR3 region has the DNA TGTGCCAGCAGTGAACTAGCTGGCCCCGGGGAGCTGTTTTTT. Protein product: CASSELAGPGELFF.

The chain couples TRBV7-8 to TRBJ1-1, with D maybe TRBD1 (5 bases). V lost 8 bases to trimming and J lost 1 base, with 8 bases between them. This CDR3 contains 12 residues. In germline, CDR1 is SGHVS, CDR2 FQNEAQ. CDR3 nucleotide sequence: TGTGCCAGCCGACAGTCGAACACTGAAGCTTTCTTT. Its protein is CASRQSNTEAFF.

The genes are TRBV3-1 (or the pseudogene TRBV3-2) and TRBJ2-7, with 7 nucleotides matching TRBD2. In germline, CDR1 is LGHDT, CDR2 YNNKEL (reference sequence). The CDR3 has 14 residues. The V gene end was trimmed by 4 bases and the J gene end by 1 base; junction bases not matched to a gene: 4. CDR3 sequence: CASSRTSASYEQYF. The CDR3 DNA reads as TGTGCCAGCAGCCGAACTAGCGCGTCCTACGAGCAGTACTTC.

The chain uses TRBV7-8 and TRBJ1-1; 9 positions match TRBD1. CDR1 SGHVS and CDR2 FQNEAQ come from the germline V gene. V shed 3 bases and J 5 bases; nucleotides not matched to a gene: 7. This CDR3 region has 15 residues. CDR3 residues: CASSLSPGQGTEAFF. CDR3 nucleotides: TGTGCCAGCAGCTTGTCTCCGGGACAGGGAACTGAAGCTTTCTTT.

The V call is TRBV5-1, the J call TRBJ2-7; 9 bases line up with TRBD1. V was pared by 4 bases and J by 4 bases, with 6 bases of the junction left unmatched. The germline V gene encodes CDR1 SGHRS and CDR2 YFSETQ. The CDR3 runs 14 residues. The CDR3 coding sequence is TGCGCCAGCAGCCCCGGGACAGGGTCATACGAGCAGTACTTC. Protein product: CASSPGTGSYEQYF.

The genes are TRBV11-2 and TRBJ2-3; 9 nucleotides align to TRBD2. The CDR3 runs 14 residues. V was pared by 4 bases and J by 1 base, with 0 bases of the junction left unmatched. The germline gives CDR1 SGHAT, CDR2 FQNNGV. The CDR3 sequence is CASSWTSGTDTQYF. The CDR3 DNA is TGTGCCAGCAGCTGGACTAGCGGCACAGATACGCAGTATTTT.